What follows are 18 T cell receptor beta chains derived from one specimen sequenced in a study of quantifying T cell responses using KT2 cells. Study information: TCR alpha and beta constant-region primers primed reverse transcription of RNA.

The cDNA 3' end received a ligated oligonucleotide with a UMI. The first PCR ran about 4 cycles with an equimolar RC1.1 and RC1.2 beta primer mix. TCRdb called the UMI-ligation and nested PCR reads again in MiXCR, with one record for every CDR3 protein. The repertoire includes 40,000 to 60,000 distinct CDR3 sequences, 11% of them detected once, and more than 9% sits in the top ten. The sample consisted of PBMCs spiked with cells of the T cell clone KT2. Source of these receptors: a human donor.

This clonotype was recorded many times. This chain connects TRBV6-6 to TRBJ1-1; D remains unclear. Trimming took 2 bases from V and 0 from J, leaving 13 bases between them. This CDR3 contains 16 residues. Germline values: CDR1 MNHNY, CDR2 SVGAGI (reference sequence). The CDR3 DNA reads as TGTGCCAGCAGTTACATTTTGGGGAACATGAACACTGAAGCTTTCTTT. Protein product: CASSYILGNMNTEAFF.

There are a few counts of this clonotype. The genes are TRBV7-2 and TRBJ1-2; no clear D. The CDR3 has 15 residues. Deletions cut 4 bases from V and 4 bases from J, with 16 bases between. Germline loops: CDR1 SGHTA, CDR2 FQGNSA. The CDR3 nucleotides are TGTGCCAGCAGCTCTACCCGCGAAACTCTCTATGGCTACACCTTC. It codes for CASSSTRETLYGYTF.

The V and J genes are TRBV4-2 and TRBJ1-3; possible D gene TRBD1, 5 bases. Per the germline V gene, CDR1 is LGHNA and CDR2 is YNFKEQ. The CDR3 is made up of 17 amino acids. V gave up 1 base and J gave up 4 bases, with 17 bases separating them. Here the CDR3 reads CASSQVGGQGFGNTIYF. In DNA form, the CDR3 reads TGTGCCAGCAGCCAAGTCGGTGGGCAGGGTTTCGGAAACACCATATATTTT.

This clonotype was observed a handful of times. The chain recombines TRBV20-1 with TRBJ1-2; no clear D. The CDR3 is 13 amino acids. From germline, CDR1 is DFQATT and CDR2 SNEGSKA (reference sequence). V was trimmed by 6 bases and J by 2 bases, leaving 13 bases between them. CDR3 residues: CSASPGRNYGYTF. Written as DNA, the CDR3 is TGCAGTGCGTCCCCAGGACGGAACTATGGCTACACCTTC.

This clonotype occurred a few times. The rearrangement joins TRBV6-1 to TRBJ2-7; 8 positions agree with TRBD1. This CDR3 is built from 14 residues. Germline V CDR1 and CDR2: MNHNS, SASEGT. J lost 4 bases, V lost 3 bases, and 5 bases had no gene match. The CDR3 DNA reads TGTGCCAGCAGTGAGGACAGGGTCATATACGAGCAGTACTTC. Translated: CASSEDRVIYEQYF.

This rearrangement joins TRBV30 to TRBJ1-3; 9 positions match TRBD1. Germline lookup yields CDR1 GTSNPN and CDR2 SVGIG (reference sequence). The CDR3 is 16 amino acids. Losses at the gene ends were 3 bases for V and 3 bases for J; bases not matched to a gene: 9. The CDR3 DNA is TGTGCCTGGAGCCTACACAGGGGGCTGTTTGGAAACACCATATATTTT. This gives the protein CAWSLHRGLFGNTIYF.

The genes are TRBV29-1 and TRBJ1-1, with D tentatively TRBD1 (5 bases). Germline CDR1 reads SQVTM; CDR2 reads ANQGSEA. V lost 6 bases to trimming and J lost 2 bases, with 7 bases between them. This CDR3 region has 11 residues. Here the CDR3 DNA reads TGCAGCGTAGACAGTAACACTGAAGCTTTCTTT. This translates into CSVDSNTEAFF. Combining the CDR3 with reference TRBV29-1 and TRBJ1-1 gives the whole variable domain SAVISQKPSRDICQRGTSLTIQCQVDSQVTMMFWYRQQPGQSLTLIATANQGSEATYESGFVIDKFPISRPNLTFSTLTVSNMSPEDSSIYLCSVDSNTEAFFGQGTRLTVV.

This clonotype has a handful of counts. The genes are TRBV6-5 and TRBJ1-4, with 12 nucleotides matching TRBD1. The CDR3 consists of 16 residues. CDR1 is MNHEY, CDR2 SVGAGI, per germline. V was clipped by 4 bases and J by 9 bases; unmatched bases: 9. The CDR3 DNA sequence: TGTGCCAGCAGTTCGAACCCCCGGGACAGGGGGCAAAAACTGTTTTTT. This codes for CASSSNPRDRGQKLFF.

This clonotype occurred a few times. This sequence joins TRBV5-1 and TRBJ1-1, with D possibly TRBD1 on 5 matching bases. Trimming cost V 0 bases and J 3 bases, with 15 bases left between them. Germline assignment: CDR1 SGHRS and CDR2 YFSETQ. CDR3 length: 16 residues. CDR3 amino acids: CASSLEAGNRDTEAFF. The CDR3, as DNA: TGCGCCAGCAGCTTGGAGGCAGGGAATCGTGACACTGAAGCTTTCTTT.

The genes are TRBV6-1 and TRBJ2-5; TRBD2 matches at 7 bases. The CDR3 covers 15 residues. V shed 0 bases and J 5 bases; nucleotides not matched to a gene: 6. In germline, CDR1 is MNHNS, CDR2 SASEGT. This CDR3 is CASSEASGVGETQYF. The CDR3 nucleotides read TGTGCCAGCAGTGAAGCGAGCGGGGTAGGGGAGACCCAGTACTTC.

There are a few counts of this clonotype. V is TRBV29-1 and J is TRBJ2-5; D tentatively reads TRBD1 or TRBD2 (7 bases each). This CDR3 is built from 13 residues. Trimming removed 7 bases from V and 5 bases from J, with 17 bases in between. Germline CDR1 reads SQVTM; CDR2 reads ANQGSEA. CDR3 DNA sequence: TGCAGCGGGGGTGGGACAGCGGGGGAGACCCAGTACTTC. Translation gives CSGGGTAGETQYF.

The chain joins TRBV14 to TRBJ2-7; D is unclear. The CDR3 is 16 residues long. CDR1 and CDR2 from the germline V gene are SGHDN and FVKESK. The germline V and J ends were trimmed by 4 bases and 0 bases, with 16 bases remaining between them. This CDR3 reads CASSRKERSSSYEQYF. CDR3 DNA: TGTGCCAGCAGCCGCAAAGAGCGCTCCAGCTCCTACGAGCAGTACTTC.

This clonotype was found many times. This chain uses TRBV12-3 or TRBV12-4 with TRBJ1-2; D is unresolved. The germline V and J ends were trimmed by 0 bases and 4 bases, with 12 bases remaining between them. CDR3 length: 15 amino acids. Written as DNA, the CDR3 is TGTGCCAGCAGTTTAGCCCTTCGGGTCGCCTATGGCTACACCTTC. Encoded protein: CASSLALRVAYGYTF.

A few counts support this clonotype. The chain has TRBV11-1 and TRBJ2-3; D is possibly TRBD2 (7 bases). The CDR3 covers 15 residues. The V gene lost 1 base and the J gene lost 6 bases, with 14 bases spanning the gap. Germline V gene data show CDR1 as SGHAT and CDR2 as FQDESV (reference sequence). CDR3 sequence: CASSLGGGASDTQYF. In DNA form, the CDR3 reads TGTGCCAGCAGCTTAGGAGGGGGGGCCTCCGATACGCAGTATTTT.

This clonotype was observed at least ten times. J is TRBJ2-7 and V is TRBV6-2 or TRBV6-3; 9 nucleotides agree with TRBD2. The CDR3 length is 15 residues. Trimming at V came to 1 base and at J to 4 bases, leaving 5 bases not matched to a gene. In germline, CDR1 is MNHEY, CDR2 SVGEGT. DNA for the CDR3: TGTGCCAGCAGTTACTTGCGGGAGGGCCTGTACGAGCAGTACTTC. It encodes CASSYLREGLYEQYF.

Worth noting for this clonotype: This may come from a read error, since a much larger clone is one base off. The gene calls are TRBV19 and TRBJ2-7; TRBD1 might be the D (6 bases). This CDR3 region has 14 residues. Germline-derived CDR1 and CDR2 are LNHDA and SQIVND (reference sequence). V was pared by 3 bases and J by 2 bases, with 11 bases between. In DNA form, the CDR3 reads TGTGCCAGTAGTATCGGCGAGGGGGCCTACGAGCAGTACTTC. Amino acid sequence: CASSIGEGAYEQYF.

This clonotype was counted only a few times. J is TRBJ2-1 and V is TRBV6-2 or TRBV6-3; D is uncertain. CDR1 and CDR2 (germline): MNHEY, SVGEGT. Trimming pared 3 bases from V and 0 bases from J, leaving 6 bases between. The CDR3 runs to 14 residues. The CDR3 nucleotides read TGTGCCAGCAGTTATGGCGCCTCCTACAATGAGCAGTTCTTC. It yields the protein CASSYGASYNEQFF.

This clonotype was seen only a few times. This chain links TRBV9 with TRBJ1-6; 7 nucleotides align to TRBD1. CDR3 length: 14 residues. With V trimmed by 4 bases and J by 9 bases, 7 bases remained unmatched. Germline V gene sequence: CDR1 SGDLS, CDR2 YYNGEE. In DNA form, the CDR3 reads TGTGCCAGCAGCACCCGACAGGGAACTTCACCCCTCCACTTT. Translating it yields CASSTRQGTSPLHF.